Listed here is a single T cell receptor beta chain. Its antigen is not identified. For TCR beta, libraries came from quantitative 5'-RACE with molecular barcodes. TCRdb re-analysed the 5' RACE reads in MiXCR, keeping a single row per CDR3 protein. Here the sample spans about 88,000 distinct CDR3 sequences, about 27% being singletons. The data stem from a study of CD8 T cells in ankylosing spondylitis. This CDR3 has 16 amino acids. V was clipped by 2 bases and J by 4 bases; unmatched bases: 10. The germline CDR1 and CDR2 sequences are KGHSH and LQKENI. Overall study findings and caveats: Certain motif variants had earlier been reported in reactive arthritis synovial fluid and blood. Researchers reportedly found disease-linked clones significantly enriched in matched ankylosing spondylitis synovial fluid.

The J gene is TRBJ1-1, the V gene TRBV18; 7 nucleotides match TRBD1. The sequence derives from a male donor with ankylosing spondylitis or in good health (not recorded which). The sequencing input was blood, either unsorted or a sorted T cell fraction (not recorded which). The CDR3 nucleotides are TGTGCCAGCTCACCAGCTTGGACAGGAAAAAGCACTGAAGCTTTCTTT. Residues: CASSPAWTGKSTEAFF. Looking up the rest from reference TRBV18 and TRBJ1-1 gives the full variable domain: NAGVMQNPRHLVRRRGQEARLRCSPMKGHSHVYWYRQLPEEGLKFMVYLQKENIIDESGMPKERFSAEFPKEGPSILRIQQVVRGDSAAYFCASSPAWTGKSTEAFFGQGTRLTVV.